This TCR beta chain was recorded in a study of metastatic and nonmetastatic thyroid tumors (dated by TCRdb to about 2020). A note on the overall study: The researchers compared repertoires between peripheral blood samples and tumor or nodule tissue samples from patients with malignant or benign thyroid disease.

Broader findings and caveats from the paper: In both blood and tumor samples, malignant tumors were reported to have significantly higher TCR beta diversity than benign nodules.

The library was obtained by PCR. Instrument used: Illumina HiSeq 4000. The TCR beta-chain CDR3 region of each patient was profiled by high-throughput sequencing. The paper's processing steps were these. Drawing on CDR3 differences between clinicopathological groups, the researchers built a classifier meant to tell apart patients with distant-metastatic papillary thyroid cancer. The Shannon index was used to measure repertoire diversity, and the Morisita-Horn index was used to measure how similar tumor and blood repertoires were. TCRdb handled the public reads itself, with Q25 trimming in fastp and clone calling in MiXCR, and kept productive beta chains. The V and J calls and clone size are TCRdb's, not the authors'. The sample table shows about 64,000 clones, and 16% are seen once. The top ten clonotypes cover about 8.4% of the sample. On this clone: It has no known antigen specificity. Base qualities are not provided; no much larger clone lies one nucleotide away.

No treatment had been received by any patient before thyroid surgery. Patient clinical samples collected from the early 2010s to the late 2010s were retrospectively analysed using T-cell receptor beta sequencing. This sequence was found in a male donor with papillary thyroid cancer or a benign thyroid nodule (not recorded which). Some clones in this sample may be carry-over from other donors' samples. Specimen: blood.

CDR3 loop: CASSFTAGGYNEQFF. The sequenced DNA: TGTGCCAGCAGCTTTACAGCGGGGGGGTACAATGAGCAGTTCTTC. The sequence links TRBV11-2 to TRBJ2-1, with 10 central nucleotides matching TRBD2. From a lookup of the germline V gene, CDR1 and CDR2 are SGHAT and FQNNGV. The CDR3 starts with the cysteine, ends with the phenylalanine, and has 15 residues. The read is trimmed to its CDR3 DNA, 45 bases read in frame from base 1. The germline V and J ends show losses of 3 bases and 4 bases respectively, and no gene match explains 3 bases of the junction.